The source of this T cell receptor (beta chain) is a study of T cells in Graves' hyperthyroidism and ophthalmopathy. The PBMCs were taken from about 10 ml of fresh peripheral blood. With 5 bases clipped from V and 7 bases from J, the junction kept 7 bases outside the gene matches. CDR3 size: 14 residues. Germline values: CDR1 WNHNN, CDR2 SYGVQD (reference sequence). This clonotype was seen ten or more times. Its target is not known. Study-level results: Most thyroid clonotypes that were expanded above 0.001 also turned up in blood.

RNA transcripts provided the source from which TCR beta CDR3 regions were amplified. The HTBI set primed first-round TCR CDR3 RT-PCR. TCRdb re-called the multiplex PCR reads with MiXCR, one entry per CDR3 protein. The sample holds roughly 38,000 distinct CDR3 sequences; around 50% are singletons and the top ten take about 6.2%. This clonotype was obtained from a woman aged 45-65 years with Graves' hyperthyroidism that later progressed to Graves' ophthalmopathy. The sequencing sample was made of blood. The genes are TRBV10-1 and TRBJ1-1; TRBD1 matches 10 bases. As DNA, the CDR3 is TGCGCCAGCAGTAACGGACAGGGGGATGGTGAAGCTTTCTTT. Translation gives CASSNGQGDGEAFF.